Listed below are T cell receptor beta chains from one sample, sequenced in a study of OX40 agonist ivuxolimab in advanced cancers. Here immunoSEQ multiplex PCR was the method, and the copy in TCRdb shows in-frame clones only, minus some. Here the sample spans about 30,000 clones, roughly 84% being singletons. The source material was CD4+ or CD8+ T cells sorted from blood, sampled in a trial of the OX40 agonist ivuxolimab. The receptors derive from an adult with an advanced solid tumor such as melanoma, head and neck, liver or kidney cancer. The CDR3 runs from the conserved cysteine through the conserved F or W. The D gene is left open where the match is weak. Clone size appears in some rows only: once, few, many, or a class for an expanded clone.

few | TRBJ2-3 | TRBD2 | TRBV5-1 | TGCGCCAGCAGCTTGCTTAATAGCGGGAGTGGCACAGATACGCAGTATTTT | CASSLLNSGSGTDTQYF
- | TRBJ1-5 | - | TRBV6-4 | TGTGCCATCAAAAGGGACCAGCCCCAGCATTTT | CAIKRDQPQHF
- | TRBJ2-5 | TRBD2 | TRBV7-2 | TGTGCCAGCAGCCTACATCTAGCGGCCGAAGAGACCCAGTACTTC | CASSLHLAAEETQYF
- | TRBJ2-2 | - | TRBV7-9 | TGTGCCAGCAGCTTGAGGATGGGGCCGAACACCGGGGAGCTGTTTTTT | CASSLRMGPNTGELFF
- | TRBJ1-5 | - | TRBV4-1 | TGCGCCAGCAGCCAAACAGGGCGAGGGATCGGAAATCAGCCCCAGCATTTT | CASSQTGRGIGNQPQHF
once | TRBJ2-6 | TRBD1 | TRBV27 | TGTGCCAGCAGTTCAGTTTTGGACAGGGGGCAGACTGGGGCCAACGTCCTGACTTTC | CASSSVLDRGQTGANVLTF
- | TRBJ2-5 | TRBD1 | TRBV4-3 | TGCGCCAGCAGCCAAGGACAGGGGGCGCTTGAGACCCAGTACTTC | CASSQGQGALETQYF
- | TRBJ2-3 | TRBD2 | TRBV4-1 | TGCGCCAGCAGCCCAGGACTAGCGGGGGGTGGTCTCACAGATACGCAGTATTTT | CASSPGLAGGGLTDTQYF
- | TRBJ2-5 | - | TRBV6-5 | TGTGCCAGCAGTTTGACAGGCTGGAGCGAGACCCAGTACTTC | CASSLTGWSETQYF
- | TRBJ2-3 | - | TRBV7-8 | TGTGCCAGCAGCCCCGGGGTCAAGTTGGAGTATTTT | CASSPGVKLEYF
- | TRBJ2-3 | TRBD2 | TRBV4-1 | TGCGCCAGCAGCCATCCCGGGACTAGCGGGAGCCCCGTTCCGGGTACGCAGTATTTT | CASSHPGTSGSPVPGTQYF
- | TRBJ2-7 | - | TRBV4-1 | TGCGCCAGCAGCCGAGTTCTAGGCGCCTACTACGAGCAGTACTTC | CASSRVLGAYYEQYF
once | TRBJ2-7 | - | TRBV25-1 | TGTGCCAGCAGTGACTCAGGGTCGGGGCTATACGAGCAGTACTTC | CASSDSGSGLYEQYF
many | TRBJ1-4 | TRBD1 | TRBV4-2 | TGTGCCAGCAGCCACACTTCGGGACAGCTTAATGAAAAACTGTTTTTT | CASSHTSGQLNEKLFF
- | TRBJ2-7 | - | TRBV5-6 | TGTGCCAGCACGGGCCCCAGCCTCGAGCAGTACTTC | CASTGPSLEQYF
once | TRBJ2-7 | TRBD1 | TRBV7-8 | TGTGCCAGCAGCAAAAGGGACAGAACGAGCTCCTACGAGCAGTACTTC | CASSKRDRTSSYEQYF
once | TRBJ1-1 | TRBD1 | TRBV19 | TGTGCCAGTTCACCGACAGGGCTGAACACTGAAGCTTTCTTT | CASSPTGLNTEAFF
- | TRBJ2-7 | - | TRBV11-2 | TGTGCCAGCAGCTCCAGGGGTAGGCTCTCCGAGCAGTACTTC | CASSSRGRLSEQYF
- | TRBJ2-7 | - | TRBV28 | TGTGCCAGCAGTTTCACGTCGGGTTATACCTACGAGCAGTACTTC | CASSFTSGYTYEQYF
- | TRBJ2-1 | TRBD1 | TRBV29-1 | TGCAGCGTTGAAGGGGACAGTAGCTCCTACAATGAGCAGTTCTTC | CSVEGDSSSYNEQFF
- | TRBJ2-4 | - | TRBV9 | TGTGCCAGCAGCCGTGGTGGCGGGATAGCCAAAAACATTCAGTACTTC | CASSRGGGIAKNIQYF
- | TRBJ2-1 | - | TRBV6-1 | TGTGCCAGCAGTGTGGTTAATGAGCAGTTCTTC | CASSVVNEQFF
- | TRBJ2-7 | - | TRBV4-2 | TGTGCCAGCAGCCAATTAGTCGCCGAGATCTCCTACGAGCAGTACTTC | CASSQLVAEISYEQYF
- | TRBJ2-2 | TRBD1 | TRBV19 | TGTGCCAGTAGTGCCGCAGGGGGCACCGGGGAGCTGTTTTTT | CASSAAGGTGELFF
- | TRBJ1-5 | TRBD1 | TRBV7-9 | TGTGCCAGCAGACCGGGACAGGGAAGCAATCAGCCCCAGCATTTT | CASRPGQGSNQPQHF
- | TRBJ1-5 | - | TRBV7-9 | TGTGCCAGCAGCTGGGGATGGGGTGTTCAGCCCCAGCATTTT | CASSWGWGVQPQHF
- | TRBJ2-7 | - | TRBV5-4 | TGTGCCAGCAGCCTACAGGGCACCACCTACGAGCAGTACTTC | CASSLQGTTYEQYF
once | TRBJ2-4 | TRBD1 | TRBV7-2 | TGTGCCAGCAGCTTAGGCCACTCAGGGGGCGTAGGAAACATTCAGTACTTC | CASSLGHSGGVGNIQYF
once | TRBJ2-1 | TRBD2 | TRBV6-5 | TGTGCCAGCAGTTATGGGACTACACCCTACAATGAGCAGTTCTTC | CASSYGTTPYNEQFF
- | TRBJ2-7 | - | TRBV7-9 | TGTGCCAGCAGCTTAGGGGGGGCGGTCGGTAGCGGGCCCTCCTACGAGCAGTACTTC | CASSLGGAVGSGPSYEQYF
- | TRBJ1-2 | TRBD1 | TRBV9 | TGTGCCAGCAGCTCCTCAGGGGGATATGGCTACACCTTC | CASSSSGGYGYTF
- | TRBJ2-2 | TRBD1 | TRBV11-2 | TGTGCCAGCAGCCTCCCTCCTGGACAGGGGGGGACCGGGGAGCTGTTTTTT | CASSLPPGQGGTGELFF
- | TRBJ2-7 | - | TRBV11-2 | TGTGCCAGCAGCTTAGATGGCGGGGCCGAGCAGTACTTC | CASSLDGGAEQYF
- | TRBJ2-1 | - | TRBV11-2 | TGTGCCAGCAGCTTAGATCTGAGGGGGAGCTCCTACAATGAGCAGTTCTTC | CASSLDLRGSSYNEQFF
- | TRBJ2-7 | - | TRBV27 | TGTGCCAGCAGCCTCTCAGGGAGTTACGAGCAGTACTTC | CASSLSGSYEQYF
once | TRBJ1-3 | - | TRBV30 | TGTGCCTGGAGTTGGGGGCCCGGAAACACCATATATTTT | CAWSWGPGNTIYF
- | TRBJ2-1 | TRBD2 | TRBV28 | TGTGCCAGCAGTAATCTAGCGGGGGGAACCAATGAGCAGTTCTTC | CASSNLAGGTNEQFF
- | TRBJ2-5 | - | TRBV9 | TGTGCCAGCAGCGTAGGAGGGGGTTCCCAAGAGACCCAGTACTTC | CASSVGGGSQETQYF
- | TRBJ2-3 | TRBD2 | TRBV28 | TGTGCCAGCAGGACTAGCGGGAGTAGCACAGATACGCAGTATTTT | CASRTSGSSTDTQYF
- | TRBJ2-3 | - | TRBV7-8 | TGTGCCAGCAGCTTACGAGGAGGGGCAGATACGCAGTATTTT | CASSLRGGADTQYF
- | TRBJ2-7 | - | TRBV28 | TGTGCCAGCAGCCTGCGGGGGCACTACGAGCAGTACTTC | CASSLRGHYEQYF
- | TRBJ1-1 | TRBD1 | TRBV5-4 | TGTGCAGGGGGACAGGGGCGGGACACTGAAGCTTTCTTT | CAGGQGRDTEAFF
- | TRBJ1-1 | TRBD1 | TRBV7-6 | TGTGCCAGCAGCCCGAGGACAGGGGAGAACATTGAAGCTTTCTTT | CASSPRTGENIEAFF
- | TRBJ2-1 | - | TRBV5-1 | TGCGCCAGCAGCTTGGGGACCGGTGGTTCTGAGCAGTTCTTC | CASSLGTGGSEQFF
few | TRBJ1-1 | - | TRBV11-3 | TGTGCCAGCAGCTCGCTCTACACTGAAGCTTTCTTT | CASSSLYTEAFF
once | TRBJ1-4 | - | TRBV4-2 | TGTGCCAGCAGCCAAGTTTATGAGGATAGAGGAAATGAAAAACTGTTTTTT | CASSQVYEDRGNEKLFF
- | TRBJ1-4 | - | TRBV9 | TGTGCCAGCAGCTCCAGGGACATGTGGCTTTTT | CASSSRDMWLF
- | TRBJ2-2 | - | TRBV2 | TGTGCCAGCAGTGCTAGCCAGAACACCGGGGAGCTGTTTTTT | CASSASQNTGELFF
- | TRBJ1-4 | TRBD1 | TRBV11-2 | TGTGCCAGCAGCCCAGGACAGGGGGAGGTTGAAAAACTGTTTTTT | CASSPGQGEVEKLFF
- | TRBJ1-1 | - | TRBV28 | TGTGCCAGCAGTTTAATGCGGGGCACTGAAGCTTTCTTT | CASSLMRGTEAFF
- | TRBJ2-5 | - | TRBV9 | TGTGCCAGCAGCGTAGATAATGGGCCTGACCAAGAGCCCCAGTACTTC | CASSVDNGPDQEPQYF
- | TRBJ2-5 | - | TRBV13 | TGTGCCAGCAGCCCTCCCACGCGGGAGACCCAGTACTTC | CASSPPTRETQYF
- | TRBJ2-6 | - | TRBV9 | TGTGCCAGCAGCGTGTCTGGGGCCAACGTCCTGACTTTC | CASSVSGANVLTF
- | TRBJ2-3 | - | TRBV2 | TGTGCCAGCAGTGAACAGGACTACACAGATACGCAGTATTTT | CASSEQDYTDTQYF
- | TRBJ1-4 | TRBD1 | TRBV7-9 | TGTGCCAGCAGCTTAGGACAGGGGCGGGAAAAACTGTTTTTT | CASSLGQGREKLFF